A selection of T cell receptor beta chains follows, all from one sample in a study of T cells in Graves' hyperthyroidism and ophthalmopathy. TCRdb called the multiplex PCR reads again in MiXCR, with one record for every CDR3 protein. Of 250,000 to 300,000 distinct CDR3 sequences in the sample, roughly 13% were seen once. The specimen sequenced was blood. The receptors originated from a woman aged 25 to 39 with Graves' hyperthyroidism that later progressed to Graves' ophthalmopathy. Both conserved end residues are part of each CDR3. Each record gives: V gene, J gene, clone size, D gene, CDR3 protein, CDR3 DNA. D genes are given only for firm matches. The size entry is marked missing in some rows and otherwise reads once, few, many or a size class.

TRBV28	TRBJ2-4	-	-	CASGLVIAKNIQYF	TGTGCCAGCGGTTTAGTTATAGCTAAAAACATTCAGTACTTC
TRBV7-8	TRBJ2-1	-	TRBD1	CASSKTGVPILDYNEQFF	TGTGCCAGCAGCAAAACAGGGGTCCCGATTTTAGATTACAATGAGCAGTTCTTC
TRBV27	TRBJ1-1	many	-	CASSWNRNTEAFF	TGTGCCAGCAGTTGGAACAGGAACACTGAAGCTTTCTTT
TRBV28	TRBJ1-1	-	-	CVSLRGGGTEAFF	TGTGTCTCCCTCCGGGGGGGGGGGACTGAAGCTTTCTTT
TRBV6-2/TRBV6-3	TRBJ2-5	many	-	CASSPAPDRDQETQYF	TGTGCCAGCAGTCCAGCGCCGGACAGAGACCAAGAGACCCAGTACTTC
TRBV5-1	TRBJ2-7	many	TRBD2	CASSSGTTSAYEQYF	TGCGCCAGCAGCTCCGGGACTACTTCTGCCTACGAGCAGTACTTC
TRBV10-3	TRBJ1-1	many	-	CAINGGGSTEAFF	TGTGCCATCAATGGGGGGGGCTCCACTGAAGCTTTCTTT
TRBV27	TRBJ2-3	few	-	CASSFFREIPDTQYF	TGTGCCAGCAGTTTCTTCCGGGAGATACCAGATACGCAGTATTTT
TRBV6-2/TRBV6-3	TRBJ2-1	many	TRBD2	CASEGTSGRLDEQFF	TGTGCCAGCGAAGGAACTAGCGGGAGGTTGGATGAGCAGTTCTTC
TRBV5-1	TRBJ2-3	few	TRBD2	CASSSRTSGGTDTQYF	TGCGCCAGCAGCTCGAGGACTAGCGGAGGCACAGATACGCAGTATTTT
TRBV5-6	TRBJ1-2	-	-	CASSLVTINYGYAF	TGTGCCAGCAGCTTGGTCACTATAAACTATGGCTACGCCTTC
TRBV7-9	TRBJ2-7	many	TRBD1	CASSLGTGGIDEQYF	TGTGCCAGCAGCTTGGGGACAGGGGGAATAGACGAGCAGTACTTC
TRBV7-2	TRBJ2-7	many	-	CASSLEVGPYEQYF	TGTGCCAGCAGCTTAGAGGTGGGTCCCTACGAGCAGTACTTC
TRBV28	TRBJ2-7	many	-	CASSLMPGTDEQYF	TGTGCCAGCAGTTTAATGCCAGGGACGGACGAGCAGTACTTC
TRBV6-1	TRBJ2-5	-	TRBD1	CASHRDRTAYQETQYF	TGTGCCAGCCATCGGGACAGGACAGCGTACCAAGAGACCCAGTACTTC
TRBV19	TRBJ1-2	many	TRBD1	CASTPGGYGYTF	TGTGCCAGTACCCCAGGGGGCTACGGCTACACCTTC
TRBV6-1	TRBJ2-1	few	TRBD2	CASSEQLGTSGTEQFF	TGTGCCAGCAGTGAGCAGCTAGGGACTAGCGGGACTGAGCAGTTCTTC
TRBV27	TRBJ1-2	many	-	CASSFSTGGGYTF	TGTGCCAGCAGTTTTTCGACGGGTGGCGGCTACACCTTC
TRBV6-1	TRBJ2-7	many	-	CASSVGGPMGEQYF	TGTGCCAGCAGTGTTGGAGGCCCTATGGGAGAGCAGTACTTC
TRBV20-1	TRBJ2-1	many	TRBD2	CSAPNSGSPYNEQFF	TGCAGTGCACCTAATAGCGGGTCCCCCTACAATGAGCAGTTCTTC
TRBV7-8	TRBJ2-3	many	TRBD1	CASSSPPGQGGEDTQYF	TGTGCCAGCAGCTCGCCCCCGGGACAGGGCGGCGAAGATACGCAGTATTTT
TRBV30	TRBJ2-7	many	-	CAWSVTGYEQYF	TGTGCCTGGAGTGTAACTGGGTACGAGCAGTACTTC
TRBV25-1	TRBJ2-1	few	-	CASSEGFGKYNEQFF	TGTGCCAGCAGTGAAGGTTTCGGGAAATACAATGAGCAGTTCTTC
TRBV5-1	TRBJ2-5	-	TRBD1	CASRKTGTAQETQYF	TGCGCCAGCAGAAAAACCGGGACAGCGCAAGAGACCCAGTACTTC
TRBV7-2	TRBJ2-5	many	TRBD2	CASRSVQRDLETQYF	TGTGCCAGCAGGAGCGTACAGCGGGATCTGGAGACCCAGTACTTC
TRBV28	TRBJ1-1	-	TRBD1	CASSTWTGLNTEAFF	TGTGCCAGCAGTACCTGGACAGGGTTGAACACTGAAGCTTTCTTT
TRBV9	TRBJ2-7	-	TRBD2	CASSTRLAGGTEQYF	TGTGCCAGCAGCACCAGACTAGCGGGGGGGACCGAGCAGTACTTC
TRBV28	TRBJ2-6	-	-	CASSFEAGANVLTF	TGTGCCAGCAGTTTTGAGGCAGGGGCCAACGTCCTGACTTTC
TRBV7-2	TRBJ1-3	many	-	CASSFDSASGNTIYF	TGTGCCAGCAGCTTTGACAGTGCCTCTGGAAACACCATATATTTT
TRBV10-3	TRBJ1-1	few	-	CAISGGNTEAFF	TGTGCCATCAGTGGGGGGAACACTGAAGCTTTCTTT
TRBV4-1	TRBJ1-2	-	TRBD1	CASSQAHGGGTGGYTF	TGCGCCAGCAGCCAAGCCCACGGAGGGGGGACAGGGGGCTACACCTTC
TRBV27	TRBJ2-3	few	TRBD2	CASSTKAGTSGRRGTDTQYF	TGTGCCAGCAGTACAAAGGCCGGGACTAGCGGGAGGAGGGGCACAGATACGCAGTATTTT
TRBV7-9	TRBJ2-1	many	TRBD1	CASSLIRGQGAGNEQFF	TGTGCCAGCAGCTTAATCCGGGGACAGGGGGCGGGAAATGAGCAGTTCTTC
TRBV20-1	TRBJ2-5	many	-	CSANGPTGQGVQYF	TGCAGTGCTAATGGTCCCACGGGTCAGGGAGTACAGTACTTC
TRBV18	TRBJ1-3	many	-	CASSPSILGNTIYF	TGTGCCAGCTCACCTTCCATCCTTGGAAACACCATATATTTT
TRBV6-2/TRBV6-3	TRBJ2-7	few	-	CASSFLDGAYEQYF	TGTGCCAGCAGTTTCCTGGACGGAGCCTACGAGCAGTACTTC
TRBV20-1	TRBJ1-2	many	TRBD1	CSARSGTGGPNYGYTF	TGCAGTGCTCGCTCCGGGACAGGGGGTCCTAACTATGGCTACACCTTC
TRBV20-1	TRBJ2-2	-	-	CSARWLHTGELFF	TGCAGTGCTCGGTGGCTACACACCGGGGAGCTGTTTTTT
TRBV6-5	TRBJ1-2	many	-	CASSYLSSRLNYGYTF	TGTGCCAGCAGTTACTTATCATCTCGTCTTAACTATGGCTACACCTTC
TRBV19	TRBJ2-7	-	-	CASRPRQEGLEQYF	TGTGCCAGTAGGCCGAGACAGGAGGGCCTCGAGCAGTACTTC
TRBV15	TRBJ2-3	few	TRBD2	CATSRVLGLAGGPQDTQYF	TGTGCCACCAGCAGAGTTTTGGGACTAGCGGGAGGGCCTCAAGATACGCAGTATTTT
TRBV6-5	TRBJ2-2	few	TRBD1	CASSTSDRGDGGELFF	TGTGCCAGCAGTACCTCGGACAGGGGGGACGGCGGGGAGCTGTTTTTT
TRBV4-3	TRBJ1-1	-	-	CASSQDHPPNTEAFF	TGCGCCAGCAGCCAAGATCATCCGCCCAACACTGAAGCTTTCTTT
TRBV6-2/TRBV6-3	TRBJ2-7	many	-	CASSLGSASYEQYF	TGTGCCAGCAGTTTGGGCAGTGCCTCCTACGAGCAGTACTTC
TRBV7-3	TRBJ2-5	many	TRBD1	CASSLKGAMPLYF	TGTGCCAGCAGCTTAAAGGGGGCCATGCCCTTGTACTTC
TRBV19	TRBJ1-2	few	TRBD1	CASSPRTGGNYGYTF	TGTGCCAGTAGTCCAAGGACAGGGGGAAACTATGGCTACACCTTC
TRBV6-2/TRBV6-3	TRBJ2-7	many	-	CASSHFRVEQYF	TGTGCCAGCAGTCATTTTCGGGTCGAGCAGTACTTC
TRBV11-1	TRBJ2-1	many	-	CASSLELGRDEQFF	TGTGCCAGCAGCTTAGAGTTAGGAAGAGATGAGCAGTTCTTC
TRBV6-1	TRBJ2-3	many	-	CASSNYRRSEDTQYF	TGTGCCAGCAGTAACTACCGGAGGTCGGAAGATACGCAGTATTTT
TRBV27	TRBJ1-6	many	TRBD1	CASSPGQDDSPLHF	TGTGCCAGCAGTCCTGGACAGGATGATTCACCCCTCCACTTT
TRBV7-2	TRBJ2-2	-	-	CASSLWAGTINTGELFF	TGTGCCAGCAGCCTGTGGGCCGGGACAATCAACACCGGGGAGCTGTTTTTT